The clone carrying this T cell receptor beta chain has just a few counts. This specimen belongs to a study of identifying expanded T cells in peripheral blood. This CDR3 region has 19 residues. Losses at the gene ends were 4 bases for V and 0 bases for J; bases not matched to a gene: 14. CDR1 and CDR2 from the germline V gene are MNHNS and SASEGT. Measured with immunoSEQ multiplex PCR; TCRdb has only the in-frame clones, and not every one. The table lists 60,000 to 70,000 clones, approximately 80% of them singletons. V and J are TRBV6-1 and TRBJ2-5; 10 nucleotides match TRBD2. The TCR originated in a person between 18 and 70 years old in good health. Sequences were obtained from blood. CDR3 in amino acids: CASSALPSGRRRNQETQYF. As DNA, the CDR3 is TGTGCCAGCAGTGCCCTGCCTAGCGGGAGACGGCGGAACCAAGAGACCCAGTACTTC.